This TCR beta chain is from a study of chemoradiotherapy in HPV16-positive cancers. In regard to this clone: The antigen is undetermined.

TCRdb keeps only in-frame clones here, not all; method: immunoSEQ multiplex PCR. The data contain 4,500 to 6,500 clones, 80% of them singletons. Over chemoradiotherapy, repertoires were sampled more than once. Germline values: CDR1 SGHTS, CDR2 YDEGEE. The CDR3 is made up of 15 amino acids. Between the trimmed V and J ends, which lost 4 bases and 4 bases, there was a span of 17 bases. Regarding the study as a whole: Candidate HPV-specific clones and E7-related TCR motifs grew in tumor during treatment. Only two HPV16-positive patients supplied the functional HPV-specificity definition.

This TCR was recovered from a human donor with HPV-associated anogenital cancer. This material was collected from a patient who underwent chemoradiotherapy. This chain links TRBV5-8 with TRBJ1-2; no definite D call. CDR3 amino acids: CASSRWSHLGYGYTF. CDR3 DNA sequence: TGTGCCAGCAGCCGATGGAGTCACTTAGGCTATGGCTACACCTTC.